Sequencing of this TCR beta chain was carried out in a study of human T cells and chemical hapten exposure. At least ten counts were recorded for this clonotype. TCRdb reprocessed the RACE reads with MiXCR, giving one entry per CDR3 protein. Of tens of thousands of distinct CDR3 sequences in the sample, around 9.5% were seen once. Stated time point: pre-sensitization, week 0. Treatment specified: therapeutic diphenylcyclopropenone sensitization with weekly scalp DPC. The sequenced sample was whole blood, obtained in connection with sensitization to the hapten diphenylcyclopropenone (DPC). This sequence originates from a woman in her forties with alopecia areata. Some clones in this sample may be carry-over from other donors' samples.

The CDR3 here is CASSHSGTVGQPQHF. DNA of the CDR3: TGTGCCAGCAGCCATTCAGGGACGGTGGGGCAGCCCCAGCATTTT. This rearrangement joins TRBV14 to TRBJ1-5; D possibly corresponds to TRBD1 (5 bases). The germline CDR1 and CDR2 sequences are SGHDN and FVKESK. This CDR3 region has 15 residues. V was cut by 3 bases and J by 7 bases, with 16 bases left in between.